This TCR beta chain was identified in a study of blood T cells in healthy people across ages. Per germline, CDR1 SGHTA and CDR2 FQGNSA. This CDR3 region has 15 residues. V lost 4 bases and J lost 4; bases outside the gene matches: 5. General study points: CMV infection status of these donors was not known. In long-lived donors, naive CD4+ cell counts and diversity exceeded those of aged donors.

For the second PCR, which ran for roughly 7 to 11 cycles, a sample-barcoded 5' primer and a J-beta primer mix were used. Through a template-switch adaptor with 12 random nucleotides, each cDNA molecule received a tag. TCRdb reprocessed the 5' RACE reads via MiXCR and lists one record per CDR3 protein. In the table there are around 1.7 million distinct CDR3 sequences, roughly 27% of which are singletons. Points on this clonotype: Antigen specificity is unknown.

The individuals who served as donors were healthy Caucasians living in Russia, aged roughly 6 to 95. The receptor comes from a woman aged 25 to 39 in good health. What was sequenced was blood. The chain is built from TRBV7-2 and TRBJ2-1; 9 bases align to TRBD2. DNA for the CDR3: TGTGCCAGCAGCTCCTCGGGACTAGCTTACAATGAGCAGTTCTTC. Translation: CASSSSGLAYNEQFF.